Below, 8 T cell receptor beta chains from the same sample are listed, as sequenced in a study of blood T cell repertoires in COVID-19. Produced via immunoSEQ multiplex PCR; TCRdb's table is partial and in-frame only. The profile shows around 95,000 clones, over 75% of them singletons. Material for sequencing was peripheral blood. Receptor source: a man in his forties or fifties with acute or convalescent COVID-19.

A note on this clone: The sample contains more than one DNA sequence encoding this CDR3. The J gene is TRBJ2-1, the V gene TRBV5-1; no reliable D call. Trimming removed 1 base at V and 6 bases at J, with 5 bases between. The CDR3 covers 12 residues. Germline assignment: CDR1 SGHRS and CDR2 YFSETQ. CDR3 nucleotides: TGCGCCAGCAGCTTGACTCGCAATGAGCAGTTCTTC. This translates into CASSLTRNEQFF.

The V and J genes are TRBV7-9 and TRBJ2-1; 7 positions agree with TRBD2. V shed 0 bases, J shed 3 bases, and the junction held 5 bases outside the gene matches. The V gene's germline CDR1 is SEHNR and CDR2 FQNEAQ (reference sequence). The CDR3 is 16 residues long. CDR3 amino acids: CASSLAVQRDYNEQFF. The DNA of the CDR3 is TGTGCCAGCAGCTTAGCAGTACAGCGGGACTACAATGAGCAGTTCTTC.

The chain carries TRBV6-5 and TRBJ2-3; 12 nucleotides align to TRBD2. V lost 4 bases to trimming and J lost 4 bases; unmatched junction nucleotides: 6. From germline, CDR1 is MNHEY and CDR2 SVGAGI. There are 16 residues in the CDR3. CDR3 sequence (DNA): TGTGCCAGCAGTTCACCTAGCGGGAGGGCCCCAGATACGCAGTATTTT. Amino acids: CASSSPSGRAPDTQYF.

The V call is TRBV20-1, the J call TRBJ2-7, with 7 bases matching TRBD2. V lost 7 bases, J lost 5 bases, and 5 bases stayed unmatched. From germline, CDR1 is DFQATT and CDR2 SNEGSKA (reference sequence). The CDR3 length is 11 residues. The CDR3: CSGGGYDEQYF. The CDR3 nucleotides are TGCAGTGGGGGGGGGTACGACGAGCAGTACTTC.

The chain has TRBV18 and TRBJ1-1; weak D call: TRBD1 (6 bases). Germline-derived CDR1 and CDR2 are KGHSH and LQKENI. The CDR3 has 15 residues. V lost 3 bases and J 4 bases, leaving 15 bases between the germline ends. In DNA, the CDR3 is TGTGCCAGCTCACCGGCTACAGGGTCGACCACTGAAGCTTTCTTT. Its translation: CASSPATGSTTEAFF.

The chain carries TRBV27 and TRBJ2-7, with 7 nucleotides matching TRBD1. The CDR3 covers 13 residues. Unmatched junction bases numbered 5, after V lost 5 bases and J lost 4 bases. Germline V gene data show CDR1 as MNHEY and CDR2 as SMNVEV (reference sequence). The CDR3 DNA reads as TGTGCCAGCAGTGGGACAGAGTTTTACGAGCAGTACTTC. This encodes CASSGTEFYEQYF.

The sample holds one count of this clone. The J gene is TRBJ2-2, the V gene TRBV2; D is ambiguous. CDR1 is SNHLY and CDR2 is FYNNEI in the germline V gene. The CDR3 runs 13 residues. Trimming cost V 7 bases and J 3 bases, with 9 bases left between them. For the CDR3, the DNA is TGTGCCAGCACCCCAGATTACACCGGGGAGCTGTTTTTT. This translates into CASTPDYTGELFF.

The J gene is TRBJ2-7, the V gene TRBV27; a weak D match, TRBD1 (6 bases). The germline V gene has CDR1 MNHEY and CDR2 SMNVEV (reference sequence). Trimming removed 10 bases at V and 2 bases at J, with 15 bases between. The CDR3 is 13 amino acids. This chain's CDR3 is CATGAGATYEQYF. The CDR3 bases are TGTGCCACAGGGGCAGGGGCCACCTACGAGCAGTACTTC.